These 25 T cell receptor beta chains came from one sample sequenced in a study of identical twins. TCRdb used MiXCR to reprocess the 5' RACE reads, holding one entry per CDR3 protein. Of about 210,000 distinct CDR3 sequences detected, roughly a tenth appear once; the ten largest clones hold 5% to 6.5%. Material: memory (CD45RO+) T cells sorted from blood. These receptors were taken from a woman aged 18-35 years in good health.

This clonotype was recorded many times. The chain carries TRBV20-1 and TRBJ2-2, with D perhaps TRBD1 (6 bases). This CDR3 region has 16 residues. Deletions cut 3 bases from V and 4 bases from J, with 18 bases between. Germline values: CDR1 DFQATT, CDR2 SNEGSKA (reference sequence). The CDR3 is CSARRDRSRSTGELFF. In DNA, the CDR3 is TGCAGTGCTAGGAGAGACAGGTCCCGATCCACCGGGGAGCTGTTTTTT.

Many counts were recorded for this clonotype. The chain combines TRBV9 with TRBJ2-3; D unresolved. The CDR3 extends over 15 amino acids. V was cut by 3 bases and J by 1 base, with 12 bases left in between. Germline loops: CDR1 SGDLS, CDR2 YYNGEE. The CDR3 DNA is TGTGCCAGCAGCGAAAGCATAGTGGGCACAGATACGCAGTATTTT. It yields the protein CASSESIVGTDTQYF.

This clonotype was recorded a few times. The chain joins TRBV7-9 to TRBJ2-7, with 11 positions matching TRBD1. This CDR3 contains 15 residues. The germline gives CDR1 SEHNR, CDR2 FQNEAQ (reference sequence). J was trimmed by 6 bases and V by 0 bases; bases with no gene match: 4. Here the CDR3 DNA reads TGTGCCAGCAGCTTAGCGGGGACAGGGGGTCGCGAGCAGTACTTC. This encodes CASSLAGTGGREQYF.

The chain uses TRBV7-2 and TRBJ2-3; D call uncertain. There are 13 residues in the CDR3. The ends were cut back, 2 bases at V and 5 bases at J, with 8 bases in the middle. In germline, CDR1 is SGHTA, CDR2 FQGNSA. CDR3 sequence (DNA): TGTGCCAGCAGCTTAACGGTCGGAGATACGCAGTATTTT. Translated, it gives CASSLTVGDTQYF.

The chain couples TRBV2 to TRBJ1-2, with D perhaps matching TRBD1 (5 bases). The germline V gene has CDR1 SNHLY and CDR2 FYNNEI. V gave up 6 bases and J gave up 1 base, with 27 bases separating them. The CDR3 runs to 19 residues. CDR3 coding DNA: TGTGCCAGCAGGACCCTGGGACGGGGGACGGGGTACCTTAACTATGGCTACACCTTC. Translating gives CASRTLGRGTGYLNYGYTF.

This clonotype was seen only a few times. The rearrangement links TRBV5-1 to TRBJ1-3; D unresolved. From germline, CDR1 is SGHRS and CDR2 YFSETQ. The CDR3 consists of 15 residues. Trimming removed 1 base from V and 1 base from J, with 9 bases in between. The CDR3 DNA is TGCGCCAGCAGCTTGTCTGGTTCTTCTGGAAACACCATATATTTT. Translating gives CASSLSGSSGNTIYF.

Written as DNA, the CDR3 is TGCAGTGCTGGTACGGGGACTAGCGGGGGTAACGAGCAGTACTTC. Amino acids: CSAGTGTSGGNEQYF. The chain uses TRBV20-1 and TRBJ2-7, with 14 bases matching TRBD2. V dropped 5 bases and J dropped 5; count of bases not matched to a gene: 8. This CDR3 contains 15 residues. Germline CDR1 DFQATT, CDR2 SNEGSKA (reference sequence).

Many counts were recorded for this clonotype. CDR3 nucleotide sequence: TGTGCCAGCAGTTTCAGGGACGGAATGTATCAGCCCCAGCATTTT. Translation: CASSFRDGMYQPQHF. V gene TRBV12-3 or TRBV12-4 combines with J gene TRBJ1-5; D is possibly TRBD1 (5 bases). This CDR3 has 15 residues. V was pared by 3 bases and J by 5 bases, with 14 bases between.

The rearrangement links TRBV20-1 to TRBJ2-7, with 7 bases lining up with TRBD1. This CDR3 is 13 amino acids long. Germline V lookup: CDR1 DFQATT, CDR2 SNEGSKA (reference sequence). V gave up 3 bases and J gave up 3 bases; unmatched junction bases: 5. CDR3 nucleotides: TGCAGTGCTAGCCGGGACAGCGACTACGAGCAGTACTTC. This gives the protein CSASRDSDYEQYF.

V is TRBV25-1 and J is TRBJ1-6; D perhaps matches TRBD1 (5 bases). V shed 11 bases and J shed 7 bases, with 15 bases lying between them. Germline values: CDR1 MGHDK, CDR2 SYGVNS. There are 13 residues in the CDR3. The chain's CDR3 is CASNGDGNSPLHF. CDR3 bases: TGTGCCTCCAACGGGGACGGAAATTCACCCCTCCACTTT.

This CDR3 reads CASSFQVYEQYF. CDR3 DNA sequence: TGTGCCAGCAGCTTCCAGGTCTACGAGCAGTACTTC. The V call is TRBV7-2, the J call TRBJ2-7; D is unclear. Germline lookup yields CDR1 SGHTA and CDR2 FQGNSA. This CDR3 comprises 12 residues. Trimming took off 3 bases at V and 3 bases at J, with 6 bases between the two ends.

The CDR3 here is CASSLEGSSNEQFF. CDR3 nucleotides: TGCGCCAGCAGCTTGGAGGGCAGCAGCAATGAGCAGTTCTTC. The genes are TRBV5-1 and TRBJ2-1; D unclear. The germline gives CDR1 SGHRS, CDR2 YFSETQ. The CDR3 is made up of 14 amino acids. Trimming cost V 0 bases and J 6 bases, with 10 bases left between them. The full variable domain, with the rest looked up from reference TRBV5-1 and TRBJ2-1, is KAGVTQTPRYLIKTRGQQVTLSCSPISGHRSVSWYQQTPGQGLQFLFEYFSETQRNKGNFPGRFSGRQFSNSRSEMNVSTLELGDSALYLCASSLEGSSNEQFFGPGTRLTVL.

This clonotype was counted many times. The J gene is TRBJ2-3, the V gene TRBV7-2; D perhaps matches TRBD2 (5 bases). V was shortened by 6 bases and J by 4 bases, with 14 bases between the two germline ends. The CDR3 runs to 14 residues. Looked up from germline, CDR1 is SGHTA and CDR2 is FQGNSA. In DNA, the CDR3 is TGTGCCAGCAGGTCAACTAGTCACCCAGATACGCAGTATTTT. Translated, it gives CASRSTSHPDTQYF.

The chain couples TRBV27 to TRBJ2-1, with 16 bases fitting TRBD2. J gave up 14 bases and V 3 bases, and 10 bases lay outside the gene matches. This CDR3 region has 16 residues. CDR1 is MNHEY and CDR2 is SMNVEV in the germline V gene (reference sequence). DNA for the CDR3: TGTGCCAGCAGTTTCCACGGGACTAGCGGGAGGGCCAGGGAGTTCTTC. This encodes CASSFHGTSGRAREFF.

This clonotype has a handful of counts. This chain's CDR3 is CSAQQGDAEAFF. The CDR3, as DNA: TGCAGTGCACAACAGGGGGATGCTGAAGCTTTCTTT. The chain recombines TRBV20-1 with TRBJ1-1, with 8 positions matching TRBD1. Unmatched junction bases numbered 6, after V lost 6 bases and J lost 6 bases. This CDR3 region has 12 residues. Looked up from germline, CDR1 is DFQATT and CDR2 is SNEGSKA (reference sequence).

The chain carries TRBV3-1 and TRBJ2-2; 7 nucleotides agree with TRBD2. Germline CDR1 reads LGHDT; CDR2 reads YNNKEL (reference sequence). The length of the CDR3 is 14 residues. The trim removed 3 bases at V and 5 bases at J, leaving 3 bases unmatched. CDR3 loop: CASSQIGGTGELFF. The CDR3 nucleotides read TGTGCCAGCAGCCAGATCGGGGGGACCGGGGAGCTGTTTTTT.

The V call is TRBV20-1, the J call TRBJ2-7; D unclear. The V end was cut by 2 bases, the J end by 4 bases, with 9 bases between. The CDR3 is 12 amino acids. Germline CDR1 and CDR2: DFQATT and SNEGSKA (reference sequence). The CDR3: CSARLHSYEQYF. The CDR3 DNA reads as TGCAGTGCTAGACTCCATTCGTACGAGCAGTACTTC.

The chain combines TRBV11-1 with TRBJ2-1; D unclear. The CDR3 has 15 amino acids. Trimming removed 4 bases at V and 8 bases at J, with 18 bases between. The germline gives CDR1 SGHAT, CDR2 FQDESV (reference sequence). The CDR3 DNA reads TGTGCCAGCAGCTATACCGGACCCCCGCCCCATGAGCAGTTCTTC. This codes for CASSYTGPPPHEQFF.

This clonotype was detected a few times. This rearrangement joins TRBV20-1 to TRBJ2-4, with D perhaps TRBD1 (5 bases). Trimming pared 3 bases from V and 0 bases from J, leaving 12 bases between. This CDR3 has 15 amino acids. Germline CDR1 is DFQATT and CDR2 is SNEGSKA (reference sequence). For the CDR3, the DNA is TGCAGTGCTAGTGGTCAGGGCCTAGCCAAAAACATTCAGTACTTC. The encoded protein is CSASGQGLAKNIQYF.

This clonotype was picked up a small number of times. The rearrangement uses TRBV12-3 or TRBV12-4 and TRBJ1-2; no definite D call. The V end lost 4 bases, the J end lost 5 bases, and 8 bases lay between the germline ends. The CDR3 spans 12 residues. CDR3 in amino acids: CASSSQDYGYTF. In DNA form, the CDR3 reads TGTGCCAGCAGTTCCCAGGATTATGGCTACACCTTC.

In this sample, this clonotype turned up many times. The rearrangement joins TRBV12-3 or TRBV12-4 to TRBJ1-1; perhaps TRBD1 as D (5 bases). The CDR3 runs 12 residues. V dropped 6 bases and J dropped 6 bases, with 11 bases sitting between them. The CDR3 nucleotides are TGTGCCAGCAGACTACGGGGGGCTGAAGCTTTCTTT. This gives the protein CASRLRGAEAFF.

This clonotype has a handful of counts. V usage is TRBV5-1 and J usage is TRBJ1-1; possibly TRBD1 for D (6 bases). CDR3 size: 16 residues. The germline V gene encodes CDR1 SGHRS and CDR2 YFSETQ. Trimming left V 3 bases short and J 1 base short, with 16 bases between. DNA for the CDR3: TGCGCCAGCAGCTCCGGCCCGGACAGAAGGAACACTGAAGCTTTCTTT. As protein: CASSSGPDRRNTEAFF.

This clonotype was seen more than once but under ten times. V gene TRBV5-1 combines with J gene TRBJ2-1; 9 bases fit TRBD2. Germline V lookup: CDR1 SGHRS, CDR2 YFSETQ. The CDR3 consists of 16 residues. After removal of 0 bases from V and 4 bases from J, the junction contained 5 bases not matched to a gene. The CDR3 region is CASSLDRLAGYNEQFF. DNA for the CDR3: TGCGCCAGCAGCTTGGATCGGCTAGCGGGATACAATGAGCAGTTCTTC.

This clonotype was recorded a few times. The chain links TRBV20-1 to TRBJ2-1; weak D call: TRBD1 (6 bases). Deletions cut 6 bases from V and 5 bases from J, with 11 bases between. The CDR3 is made up of 12 amino acids. Germline CDR1 DFQATT, CDR2 SNEGSKA (reference sequence). The CDR3 DNA sequence: TGCAGTGCCAGGAGACAGGACAATGAGCAGTTCTTC. Amino acid sequence: CSARRQDNEQFF.

V usage is TRBV12-3 or TRBV12-4 and J usage is TRBJ2-2, with D uncertain. Trimming stripped 3 bases from V and 9 bases from J, with 11 bases between. This CDR3 spans 13 amino acids. The CDR3 sequence is CASSFRAARELFF. The DNA of the CDR3 is TGTGCCAGCAGTTTTCGGGCGGCCCGGGAGCTGTTTTTT.